The clone carrying this TCR beta chain was detected only a few times. Its matching antigen is unknown. The data derive from a study of early stage breast cancer tumors. The study's findings and limits: Tumor and normal breast were distinguished via blood comparison in about 90% of the 16 patients. Commonly generated sequences made up most enriched TCRB sequences shared between patients.

Trimming pared 0 bases from V and 3 bases from J, leaving 17 bases between. Germline CDR1 and CDR2: MGHRA and YSYEKL. The CDR3 consists of 17 residues. Profiled with immunoSEQ multiplex PCR; TCRdb holds only in-frame clones, not every one. This table holds tens of thousands of clones, 78% found once. The sequence derives from a person in their 40s with breast cancer. The sequenced material came from blood. The V call is TRBV4-1, the J call TRBJ1-2, with no clear D. The CDR3 coding sequence is TGCGCCAGCAGCCAAGAAGTAGCCGGGGTGAGAGACTATGGCTACACCTTC. As protein: CASSQEVAGVRDYGYTF.